This T cell receptor (beta chain) was sequenced during a study of cytomegalovirus exposure and HLA in healthy donors. It was with 60 Vbeta and 13 Jbeta primers that the PCR ran. Profiling relied on immunoSEQ multiplex PCR, and the TCRdb table lists in-frame clones only, not all of them. The sample yields some 200,000 clones, about 80% seen once. Of note for this clone: Antigen specificity is unknown.

Study-level findings and limits: A reported reduction in N-insertions relative to the roughly 700-donor mean was seen in an Asian-associated ancestry cluster in a later analysis. TCR sequences were mostly rare, though some public TCRs occurred in many donors. Through in vitro validation, a few CMV-associated chains were shown to be specific for CMV antigens. The likely origin of a cluster of highly shared sequence variants was a sequencing artifact.

The source of this sequence is a woman in her sixties in good health and CMV-seropositive. Sample: PBMCs.

As DNA, the CDR3 is TGTGCCAGCAGCATGACAGGGGCGGGGGAGCAGTACTTC. It encodes CASSMTGAGEQYF. V and J are TRBV7-7 and TRBJ2-7; TRBD1 matches 8 bases. V was pared by 5 bases and J by 7 bases, with 7 bases of the junction left unmatched. This CDR3 region has 13 residues. Germline values: CDR1 SSHAT, CDR2 FNYEAQ (reference sequence).